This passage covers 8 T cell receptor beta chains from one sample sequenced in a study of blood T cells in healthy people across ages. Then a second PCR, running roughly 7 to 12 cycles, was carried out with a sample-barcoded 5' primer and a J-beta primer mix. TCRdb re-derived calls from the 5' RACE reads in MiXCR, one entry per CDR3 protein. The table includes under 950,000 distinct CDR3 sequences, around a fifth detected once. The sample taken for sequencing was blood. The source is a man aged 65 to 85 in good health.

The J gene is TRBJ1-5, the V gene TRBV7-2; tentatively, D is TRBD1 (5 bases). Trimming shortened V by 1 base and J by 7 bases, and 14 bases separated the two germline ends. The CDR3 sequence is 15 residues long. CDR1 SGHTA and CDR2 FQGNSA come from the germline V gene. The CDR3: CASSLEGRERQPQHF. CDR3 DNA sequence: TGTGCCAGCAGCTTAGAGGGCAGGGAGCGCCAGCCCCAGCATTTT.

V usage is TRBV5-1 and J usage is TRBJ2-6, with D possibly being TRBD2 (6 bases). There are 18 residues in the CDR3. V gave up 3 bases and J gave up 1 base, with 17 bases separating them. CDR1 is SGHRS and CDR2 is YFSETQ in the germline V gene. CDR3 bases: TGCGCCAGCAGCTCGAATAGCGGAGGCCTTTCTGGGGCCAACGTCCTGACTTTC. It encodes CASSSNSGGLSGANVLTF.

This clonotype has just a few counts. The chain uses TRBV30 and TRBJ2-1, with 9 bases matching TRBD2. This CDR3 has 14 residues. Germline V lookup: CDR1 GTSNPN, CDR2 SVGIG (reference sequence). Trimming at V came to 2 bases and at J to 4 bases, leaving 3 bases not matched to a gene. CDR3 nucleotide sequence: TGTGCCTGGAGTACCCTAGCGGGATACAATGAGCAGTTCTTC. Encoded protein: CAWSTLAGYNEQFF. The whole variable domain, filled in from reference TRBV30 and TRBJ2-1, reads SQTIHQWPATLVQPVGSPLSLECTVEGTSNPNLYWYRQAAGRGLQLLFYSVGIGQISSEVPQNLSASRPQDRQFILSSKKLLLSDSGFYLCAWSTLAGYNEQFFGPGTRLTVL.

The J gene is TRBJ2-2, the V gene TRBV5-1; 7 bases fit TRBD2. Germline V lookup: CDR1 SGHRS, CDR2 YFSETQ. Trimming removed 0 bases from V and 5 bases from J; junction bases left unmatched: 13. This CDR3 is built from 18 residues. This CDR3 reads CASSLEIPGAGDTGELFF. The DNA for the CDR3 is TGCGCCAGCAGCTTGGAGATCCCCGGGGCGGGAGATACCGGGGAGCTGTTTTTT.

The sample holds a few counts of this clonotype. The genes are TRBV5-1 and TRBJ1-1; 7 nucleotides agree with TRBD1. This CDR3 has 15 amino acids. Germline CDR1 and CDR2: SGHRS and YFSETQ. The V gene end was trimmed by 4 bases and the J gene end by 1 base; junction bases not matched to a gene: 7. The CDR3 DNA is TGCGCCAGCAGCGATTGGGACAGCTCGAACACTGAAGCTTTCTTT. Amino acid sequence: CASSDWDSSNTEAFF.

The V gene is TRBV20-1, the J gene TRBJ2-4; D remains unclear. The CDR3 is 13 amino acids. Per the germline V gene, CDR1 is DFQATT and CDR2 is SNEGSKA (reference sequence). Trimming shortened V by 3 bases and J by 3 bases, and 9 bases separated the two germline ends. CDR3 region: CSASPRGKNIQYF. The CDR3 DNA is TGCAGTGCTAGTCCTCGCGGCAAAAACATTCAGTACTTC.

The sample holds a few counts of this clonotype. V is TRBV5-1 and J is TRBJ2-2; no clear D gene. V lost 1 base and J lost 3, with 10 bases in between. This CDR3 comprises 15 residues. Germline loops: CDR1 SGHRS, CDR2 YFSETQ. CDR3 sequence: CASSLRPVDTGELFF. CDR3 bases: TGCGCCAGCAGCTTGAGACCAGTTGACACCGGGGAGCTGTTTTTT.

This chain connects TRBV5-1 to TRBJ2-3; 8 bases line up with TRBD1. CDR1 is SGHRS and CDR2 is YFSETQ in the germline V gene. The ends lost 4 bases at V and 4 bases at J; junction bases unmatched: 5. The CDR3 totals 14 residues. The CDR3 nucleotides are TGCGCCAGCAGCCTTAGACAGGGGTCAGATACGCAGTATTTT. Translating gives CASSLRQGSDTQYF.